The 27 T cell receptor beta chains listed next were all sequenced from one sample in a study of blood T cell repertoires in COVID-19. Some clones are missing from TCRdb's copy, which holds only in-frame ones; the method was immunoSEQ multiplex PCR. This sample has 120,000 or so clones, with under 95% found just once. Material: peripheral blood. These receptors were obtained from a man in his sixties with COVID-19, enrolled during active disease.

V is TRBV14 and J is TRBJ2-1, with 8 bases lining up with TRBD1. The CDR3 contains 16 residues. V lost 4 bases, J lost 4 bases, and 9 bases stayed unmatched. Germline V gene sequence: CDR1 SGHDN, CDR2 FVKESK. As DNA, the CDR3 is TGTGCCAGCAGCCCCCTAGGGGGGACAGGTTACAATGAGCAGTTCTTC. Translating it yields CASSPLGGTGYNEQFF.

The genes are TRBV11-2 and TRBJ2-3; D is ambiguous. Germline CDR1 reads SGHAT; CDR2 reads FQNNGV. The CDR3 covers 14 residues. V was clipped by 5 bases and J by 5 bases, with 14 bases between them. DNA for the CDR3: TGTGCCAGCAGCCTCTCCTCGACTCGAGATACGCAGTATTTT. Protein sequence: CASSLSSTRDTQYF.

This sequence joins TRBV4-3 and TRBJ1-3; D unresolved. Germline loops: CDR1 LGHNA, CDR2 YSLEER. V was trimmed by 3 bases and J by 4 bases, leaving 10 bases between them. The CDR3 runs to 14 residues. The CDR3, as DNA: TGCGCCAGCAGCCAGTGGGAGTCCGGAAACACCATATATTTT. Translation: CASSQWESGNTIYF.

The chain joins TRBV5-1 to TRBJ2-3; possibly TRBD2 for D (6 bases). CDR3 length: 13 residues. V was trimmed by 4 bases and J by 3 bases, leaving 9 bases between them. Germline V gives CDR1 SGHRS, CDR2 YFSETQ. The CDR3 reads CASSPSGTDTQYF. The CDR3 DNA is TGCGCCAGCAGCCCCAGCGGGACAGATACGCAGTATTTT.

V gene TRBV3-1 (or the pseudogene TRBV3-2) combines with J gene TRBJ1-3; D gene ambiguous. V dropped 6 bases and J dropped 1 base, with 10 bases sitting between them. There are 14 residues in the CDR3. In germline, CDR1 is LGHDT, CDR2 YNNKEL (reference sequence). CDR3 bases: TGTGCCAGCAGTCCGACGAGGTCTGGAAACACCATATATTTT. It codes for CASSPTRSGNTIYF.

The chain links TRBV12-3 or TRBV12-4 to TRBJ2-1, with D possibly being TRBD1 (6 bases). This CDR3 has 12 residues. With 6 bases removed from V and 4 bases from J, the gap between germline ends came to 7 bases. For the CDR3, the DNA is TGTGCCAGCAGGGACAGTTACAATGAGCAGTTCTTC. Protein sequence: CASRDSYNEQFF.

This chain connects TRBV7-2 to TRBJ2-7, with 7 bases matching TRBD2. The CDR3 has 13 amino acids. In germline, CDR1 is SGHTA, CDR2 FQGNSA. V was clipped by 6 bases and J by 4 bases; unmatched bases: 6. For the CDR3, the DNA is TGTGCCAGCAGGCGGCTAGCGGATTACGAGCAGTACTTC. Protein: CASRRLADYEQYF.

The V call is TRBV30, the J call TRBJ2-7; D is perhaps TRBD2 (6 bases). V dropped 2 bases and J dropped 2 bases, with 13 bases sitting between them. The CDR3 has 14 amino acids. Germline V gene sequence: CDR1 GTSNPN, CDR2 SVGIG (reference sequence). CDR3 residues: CAWSFRGRPYEQYF. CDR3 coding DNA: TGTGCCTGGAGTTTCCGGGGGAGACCCTACGAGCAGTACTTC.

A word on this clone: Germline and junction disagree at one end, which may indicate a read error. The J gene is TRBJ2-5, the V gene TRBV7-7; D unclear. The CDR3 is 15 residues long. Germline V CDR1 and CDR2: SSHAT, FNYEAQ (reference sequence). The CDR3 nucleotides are TGTGCTAGCAGCTTAGGTGTGGCAGATCAAGAGACCCAGTACTTC. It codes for CASSLGVADQETQYF. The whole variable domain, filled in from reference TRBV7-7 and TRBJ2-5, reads GAGVSQSPRYKVTKRGQDVTLRCDPISSHATLYWYQQALGQGPEFLTYFNYEAQPDKSGLPSDRFSAERPEGSISTLTIQRTEQRDSAMYRCASSLGVADQETQYFGPGTRLLVL.

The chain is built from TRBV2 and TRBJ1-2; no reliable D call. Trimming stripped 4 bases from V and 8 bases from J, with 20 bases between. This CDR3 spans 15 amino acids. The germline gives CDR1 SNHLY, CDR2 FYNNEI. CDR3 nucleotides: TGTGCCAGCAGTGGGCGTATGAGTAGCCTGCAGGGCTACACCTTC. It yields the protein CASSGRMSSLQGYTF.

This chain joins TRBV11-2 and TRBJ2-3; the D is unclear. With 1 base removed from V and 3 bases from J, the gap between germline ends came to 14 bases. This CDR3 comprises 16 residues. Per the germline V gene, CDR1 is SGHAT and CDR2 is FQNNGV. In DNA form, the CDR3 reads TGTGCCAGCAGCTTAGGGTACCTATTGAGTACAGATACGCAGTATTTT. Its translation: CASSLGYLLSTDTQYF. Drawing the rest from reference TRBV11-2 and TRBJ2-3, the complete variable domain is EAGVAQSPRYKIIEKRQSVAFWCNPISGHATLYWYQQILGQGPKLLIQFQNNGVVDDSQLPKDRFSAERLKGVDSTLKIQPAKLEDSAVYLCASSLGYLLSTDTQYFGPGTRLTVL.

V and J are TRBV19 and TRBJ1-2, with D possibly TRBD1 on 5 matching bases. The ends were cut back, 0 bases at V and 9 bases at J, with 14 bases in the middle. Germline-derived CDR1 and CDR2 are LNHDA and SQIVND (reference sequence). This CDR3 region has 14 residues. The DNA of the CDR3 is TGTGCCAGTAGTATAGATCCGGGCTGGGGCCGCTACACCTTC. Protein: CASSIDPGWGRYTF.

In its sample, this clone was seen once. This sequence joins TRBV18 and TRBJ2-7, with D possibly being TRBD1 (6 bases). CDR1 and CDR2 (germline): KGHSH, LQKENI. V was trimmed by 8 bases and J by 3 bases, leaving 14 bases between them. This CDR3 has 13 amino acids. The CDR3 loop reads CASRDRSGYEQYF. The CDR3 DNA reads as TGTGCCAGCCGAGACAGGAGCGGCTACGAGCAGTACTTC.

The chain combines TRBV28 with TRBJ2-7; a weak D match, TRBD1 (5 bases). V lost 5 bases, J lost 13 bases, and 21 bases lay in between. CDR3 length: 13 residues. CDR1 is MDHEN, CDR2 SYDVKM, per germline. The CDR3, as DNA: TGTGCCAGCAGTCCCCCTCTCGGCGACAGAACCTACTTC. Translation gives CASSPPLGDRTYF.

The CDR3 DNA reads TGTGCCACCAGCGGAACACAGGGACGAGGGGATCAGCCCCAGCATTTT. This sequence encodes CATSGTQGRGDQPQHF. This sequence joins TRBV15 and TRBJ1-5; a weak D match, TRBD1 (6 bases). This CDR3 region has 16 residues. The ends were cut back, 5 bases at V and 5 bases at J, with 19 bases in the middle. The germline CDR1 and CDR2 sequences are LNHNV and YYDKDF (reference sequence).

This CDR3 reads CASSQGQRDSPLHF. CDR3 nucleotide sequence: TGCGCCAGCAGTCAGGGACAGCGTGATTCACCCCTCCACTTT. The gene calls are TRBV4-1 and TRBJ1-6; 7 bases agree with TRBD1. Per the germline V gene, CDR1 is MGHRA and CDR2 is YSYEKL. The CDR3 contains 14 residues. The junction had 7 bases not matched to a gene; V was cut back by 6 bases and J by 8 bases.

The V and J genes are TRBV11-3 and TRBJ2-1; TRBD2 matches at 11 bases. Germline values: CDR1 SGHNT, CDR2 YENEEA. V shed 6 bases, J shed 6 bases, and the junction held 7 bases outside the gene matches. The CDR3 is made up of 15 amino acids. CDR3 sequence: CASSLGTSGANEQFF. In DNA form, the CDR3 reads TGTGCCAGCAGTCTCGGGACTAGCGGCGCCAATGAGCAGTTCTTC.

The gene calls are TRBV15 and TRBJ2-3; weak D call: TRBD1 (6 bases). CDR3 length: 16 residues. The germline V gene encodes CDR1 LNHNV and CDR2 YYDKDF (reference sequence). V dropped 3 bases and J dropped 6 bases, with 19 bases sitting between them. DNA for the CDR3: TGTGCCACCAGCAGTTGGCTGACAGGCGCCACGGATACGCAGTATTTT. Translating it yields CATSSWLTGATDTQYF.

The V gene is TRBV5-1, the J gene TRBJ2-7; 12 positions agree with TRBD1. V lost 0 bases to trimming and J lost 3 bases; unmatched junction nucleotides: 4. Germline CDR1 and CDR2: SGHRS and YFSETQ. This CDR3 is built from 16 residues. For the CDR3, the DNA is TGCGCCAGCAGCTTGGTGGGACAGGGGGCGAACTACGAGCAGTACTTC. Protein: CASSLVGQGANYEQYF.

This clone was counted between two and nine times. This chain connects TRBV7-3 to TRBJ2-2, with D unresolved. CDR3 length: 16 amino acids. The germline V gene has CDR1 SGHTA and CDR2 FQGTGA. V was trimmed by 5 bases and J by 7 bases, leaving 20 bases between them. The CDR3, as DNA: TGTGCCAGCAGCCCTGCGATTAGCCTAGATTTCGGGGAGCTGTTTTTT. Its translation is CASSPAISLDFGELFF. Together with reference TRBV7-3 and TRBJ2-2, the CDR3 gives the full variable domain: GAGVSQTPSNKVTEKGKYVELRCDPISGHTALYWYRQSLGQGPEFLIYFQGTGAADDSGLPNDRFFAVRPEGSVSTLKIQRTERGDSAVYLCASSPAISLDFGELFFGEGSRLTVL.

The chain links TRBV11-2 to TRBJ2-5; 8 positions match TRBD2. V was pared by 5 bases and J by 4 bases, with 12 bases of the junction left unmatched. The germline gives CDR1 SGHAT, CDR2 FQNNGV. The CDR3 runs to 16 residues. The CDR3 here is CASSPRSGSEGETQYF. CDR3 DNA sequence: TGTGCCAGCAGCCCCCGGAGCGGGAGCGAAGGAGAGACCCAGTACTTC.

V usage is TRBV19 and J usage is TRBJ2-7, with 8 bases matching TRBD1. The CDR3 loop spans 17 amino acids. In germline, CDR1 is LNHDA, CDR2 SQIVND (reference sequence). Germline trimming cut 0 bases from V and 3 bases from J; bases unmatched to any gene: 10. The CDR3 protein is CASSIDRATGASYEQYF. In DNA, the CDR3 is TGTGCCAGTAGTATAGATCGGGCGACAGGGGCAAGCTACGAGCAGTACTTC.

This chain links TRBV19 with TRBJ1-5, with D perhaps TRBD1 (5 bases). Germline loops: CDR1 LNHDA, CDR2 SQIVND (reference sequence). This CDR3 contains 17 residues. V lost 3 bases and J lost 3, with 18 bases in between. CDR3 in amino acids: CASSIGGFGYFNQPQHF. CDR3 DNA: TGTGCCAGTAGTATTGGGGGGTTTGGCTACTTCAATCAGCCCCAGCATTTT.

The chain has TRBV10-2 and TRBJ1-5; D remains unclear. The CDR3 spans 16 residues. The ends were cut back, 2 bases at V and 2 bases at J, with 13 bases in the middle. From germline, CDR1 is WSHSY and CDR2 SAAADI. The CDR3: CASSEIEVTGNQPQHF. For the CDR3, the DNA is TGCGCCAGCAGTGAGATAGAGGTAACGGGCAATCAGCCCCAGCATTTT.

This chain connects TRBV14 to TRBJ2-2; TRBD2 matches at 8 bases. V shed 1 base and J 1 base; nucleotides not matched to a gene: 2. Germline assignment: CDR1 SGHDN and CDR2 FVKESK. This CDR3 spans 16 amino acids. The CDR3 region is CASSQAAGVNTGELFF. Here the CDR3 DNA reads TGTGCCAGCAGCCAAGCAGCGGGAGTGAACACCGGGGAGCTGTTTTTT.

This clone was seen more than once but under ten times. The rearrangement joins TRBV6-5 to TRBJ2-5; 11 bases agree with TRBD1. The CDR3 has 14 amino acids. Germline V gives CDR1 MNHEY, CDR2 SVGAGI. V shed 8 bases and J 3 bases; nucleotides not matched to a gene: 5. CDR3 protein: CASLGTGGKETQYF. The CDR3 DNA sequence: TGTGCCAGCCTTGGGACAGGGGGAAAAGAGACCCAGTACTTC.

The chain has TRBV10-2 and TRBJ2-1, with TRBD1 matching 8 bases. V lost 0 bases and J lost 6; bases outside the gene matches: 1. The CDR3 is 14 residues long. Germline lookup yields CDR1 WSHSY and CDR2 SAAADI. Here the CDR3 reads CASSESRGRNEQFF. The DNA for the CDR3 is TGCGCCAGCAGTGAGTCCAGGGGGCGCAATGAGCAGTTCTTC.